This T cell receptor beta chain appears in the sequencing data of a study of blood T cells in healthy people across ages. Study findings and constraints: It was found that TCR beta diversity correlated strongly with the percentage of naive T cells.

The CDR3 sequence is 15 residues long. The germline V and J ends were trimmed by 5 bases and 3 bases, with 14 bases remaining between them. The germline V gene has CDR1 MGHDK and CDR2 SYGVNS. Alongside a J-beta primer mix, a sample-barcoded 5' primer served in a second PCR lasting about 6 to 12 cycles. From the 5' RACE reads, TCRdb called clonotypes with MiXCR, one entry per CDR3 protein. The sample comprises fewer than 2,000,000 distinct CDR3 sequences, around 42% of which are singletons, and 20% to 25% rests with the top ten. Points on this clonotype: Its matching antigen is unknown.

The clonotype comes from a human donor in good health. V gene TRBV25-1 combines with J gene TRBJ2-1; no reliable D call. Sequenced input: blood. CDR3 coding DNA: TGTGCCAGCAGTCACCCGATTGCGGACTACAATGAGCAGTTCTTC. Its protein product is CASSHPIADYNEQFF.